This T cell receptor (beta chain) emerged from a study of cytomegalovirus exposure and HLA in healthy donors. In the study overall: Samples from HLA-typed donors yielded about 86 million unique TCRs in an early data release. For the approximately 410 genotyped donors, approximately 83% fell within the Caucasian-associated ancestry cluster. Regarding the study as a whole: It was assumed in the presence/absence analyses that sequencing depth was roughly uniform across donors.

The study sampled nominally healthy donors, though unrecorded immune exposures were likely. About this clone: What it recognizes is unknown.

Primers included in the PCR were 60 Vbeta and 13 Jbeta primers. Assay: immunoSEQ multiplex PCR; the TCRdb copy retains only in-frame clones and omits some. Of over 130,000 clones in the sample, about four fifths are singletons; the top ten hold approximately 6%. The germline V gene encodes CDR1 SGHNT and CDR2 YENEEA. This CDR3 has 13 amino acids. Trimming removed 5 bases from V and 8 bases from J, with 14 bases in between. This sequence originates from a man aged 45 to 65 in good health and CMV-seropositive. The chain links TRBV11-3 to TRBJ2-3; no reliable D call. The specimen was PBMCs. The DNA of the CDR3 is TGTGCCAGCAGCCCCCGTGCGGCAGCTACGCAGTATTTT. This encodes CASSPRAAATQYF.